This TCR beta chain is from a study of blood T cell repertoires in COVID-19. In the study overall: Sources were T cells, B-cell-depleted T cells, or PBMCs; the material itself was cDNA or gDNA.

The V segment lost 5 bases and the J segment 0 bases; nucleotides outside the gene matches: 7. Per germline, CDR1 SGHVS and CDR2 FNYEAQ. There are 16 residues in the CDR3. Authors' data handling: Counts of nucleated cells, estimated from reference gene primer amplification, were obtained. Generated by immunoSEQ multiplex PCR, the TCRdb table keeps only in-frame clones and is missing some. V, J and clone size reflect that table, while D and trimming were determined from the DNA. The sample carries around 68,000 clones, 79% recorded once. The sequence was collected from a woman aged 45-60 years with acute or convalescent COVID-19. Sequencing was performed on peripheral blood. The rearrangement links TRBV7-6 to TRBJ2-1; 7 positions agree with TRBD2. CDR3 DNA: TGTGCCAGCAGCGCCCTGGGCGGGAGCTCCTACAATGAGCAGTTCTTC. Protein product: CASSALGGSSYNEQFF.